This TCR beta chain appears in the sequencing data of a study of T cell responses to AZD1222 COVID-19 vaccine. Study context: It was second doses at about 4 or about 12 weeks that were pooled. Study-level findings and limits: All repertoire sampling was performed exclusively after the peak T cell response.

With regard to this clone: What it recognizes is unknown.

Generated by immunoSEQ multiplex PCR, the TCRdb table keeps only in-frame clones and is missing some. The sample has 150,000 or so clones, around nine tenths seen once. Trimming pared 3 bases from V and 4 bases from J, leaving 12 bases between. Germline CDR1 ENHRY, CDR2 SYGVKD. This CDR3 comprises 14 residues. The source material was peripheral blood, sampled on day 0 of AZD1222 vaccination. The clonotype originates from an adult in good health. V is TRBV10-3 and J is TRBJ1-2, with D perhaps TRBD1 (5 bases). The CDR3 loop is CAISDSGGAYGYTF. For the CDR3, the DNA is TGTGCCATCAGTGATTCTGGGGGAGCCTATGGCTACACCTTC.